This T cell receptor (beta chain) was identified in a study of patients and donors after allogeneic stem cell transplantation. This clonotype has a handful of counts. V was pared by 5 bases and J by 4 bases, with 21 bases between. From germline, CDR1 is SGHVS and CDR2 FNYEAQ. The CDR3 loop spans 17 amino acids. TCRdb recomputed calls from the RT-PCR reads with MiXCR, one row per CDR3 protein. Among around 200,000 distinct CDR3 sequences listed, roughly two fifths were seen once. The chain employs TRBV7-6 and TRBJ1-5; D is possibly TRBD1 (5 bases). The sequence came from a human donor who was either an allogeneic HSCT recipient or a stem cell or donor lymphocyte infusion donor (not recorded which). It is not recorded whose cells these are; they may come from a transplant donor. The sequencing input was blood, either unsorted or a sorted T cell fraction (not recorded which). Here the CDR3 reads CASSPHMTAASNQPQHF. CDR3 DNA: TGTGCCAGCAGCCCCCACATGACAGCGGCCTCAAATCAGCCCCAGCATTTT. Combining the CDR3 with reference TRBV7-6 and TRBJ1-5 gives the whole variable domain GAGVSQSPRYKVTKRGQDVALRCDPISGHVSLYWYRQALGQGPEFLTYFNYEAQQDKSGLPNDRFSAERPEGSISTLTIQRTEQRDSAMYRCASSPHMTAASNQPQHFGDGTRLSIL.